The TCR beta chain described here comes from a study of cytomegalovirus exposure and HLA in healthy donors (dated by TCRdb to about 2017). As for the study more broadly: In an earlier analysis of approximately 640 of the donors, around 290 Gb of sequence data and 100 million or so unique TCR beta sequences from 150 million to 200 million T cells were reported. The study combined high-throughput TCR immunosequencing, statistical association of individual TCRs with disease status, and machine learning to predict cytomegalovirus infection status. On average, over 200,000 unique TCR beta nucleotide sequences were sequenced per donor among more than 350 genotyped donors of the cohort, with about 19% of those sequences being non-productive. A later genetic analysis used genome-wide SNP genotypes for about 65% of the 666 donors, treating that subset as a discovery cohort. Typing coverage varied by locus: roughly 629-640 donors for A, B, C, DRB1 and DQB1; roughly 500 for DQA1; more than 600 for DPA1; around 450 for DPB1. An early release that covered around 590 HLA-typed donors contained approximately 300 gigabases of sequencing data and tens of millions of unique TCR sequences. Besides the first cohort of roughly 700 subjects, a separate validation cohort made up of roughly 120 different subjects was used. Donor age, sex, ethnicity and CMV serostatus were compiled alongside the repertoire data. In a later analysis, previously published TCR beta repertoires from 670 or so donors were re-analyzed and high-resolution HLA genotyping was added so that TCR occurrence patterns could be studied. The genetic ancestry cluster associated with self-reported Caucasian donors included about four fifths of the roughly 360 genotyped donors. All discovery cohort repertoires had been generated using a single sequencing platform. In the later analysis, no new phenotypic data were used to find candidate immune exposures; instead, reliance was placed on TCR beta sequences and their occurrence across donors. To decide whether each TCR beta V gene segment behaved as functional or pseudogenic, an earlier analysis of 587 of the donors relied on high-throughput TCR beta sequencing. The aim of the study was to test whether cataloging public T cell receptors could identify signatures of past pathogen exposure. Using immunosequencing, the study profiled T cell repertoires from fewer than 700 subjects and related those repertoires to cytomegalovirus serostatus. HLA typing included class I and class II loci at four-digit resolution. Because of strong linkage in the cohort, five DR-DQ haplotypes were treated as single units for association and clustering. What the research found in general, with its limitations: The earlier analysis of approximately 540 of the donors excluded around 17 rarely observed V segments, including chromosome 9 orphons, because counts were too low. A later analysis found that TCR association rates varied across HLA loci, with DRB1 alleles showing the most associated TCRs and HLA-C alleles the fewest. Assigning TCR associations to individual alleles was difficult when HLA alleles, especially DR and DQ, strongly co-occurred. In the study, about 150 TCR beta chains were listed as associated with cytomegalovirus. According to a later genetic analysis, donors in an Asian-associated ancestry cluster had fewer N-insertions in productive TCRs than the approximately 700-donor mean. Because the 87-base-pair reads could not distinguish some IMGT-functional V segments, including TRBV6-2 and TRBV6-3, those segments were excluded. Roughly uniform sequencing depth across donors was assumed in presence/absence analyses, although this assumption may not hold. Most TCR sequences were seen in very few donors, while some public TCRs were found in many individuals. Immune exposure information for the cohort was limited to CMV serostatus. This cohort had only TCR beta chains sequenced, and the lack of alpha or paired-chain data limited which features could be detected. Linkage disequilibrium might explain the correlated functional status among segregating V segments, but an unknown experimental factor could not be ruled out. Most CMV-associated TCR beta chains appeared to be HLA-restricted in a later analysis, and the HLA associations seemed to be driven largely by CMV exposure. HLA typing was unavailable for some donors at each locus, so association tests used only the typed subset. A group of highly shared sequence variants was considered likely to be a technical artifact of the sequencing pipeline. In a later analysis, HLA-associated TCR beta chains were found to be more clonally expanded and to have lower generation probabilities than equally common non-associated chains. The authors suggested that the approach could potentially be generalized to other disease states and immunological phenotypes. An earlier analysis of around 600 of the donors showed that most TCR beta V segments appeared in productive rearrangements either about 90% or about 30% of the time, which broadly matched IMGT annotations. An association between a missense DCLRE1C variant and V-gene and J-gene trimming of TCR beta chains was found in a later genetic analysis and replicated in an independent cohort. A further reported finding was that TCR beta sequences accurately predicted the HLA-A and HLA-B alleles for most subjects in the first cohort. A later analysis reported that several top co-occurrence clusters appeared linked to parvovirus B19, influenza, CMV and Epstein-Barr virus. Specific HLA alleles were associated with 16,951 TCR beta sequences at a false discovery rate of 0.05 in a later analysis. The classifier was reported to diagnose cytomegalovirus status with high specificity and sensitivity in both the original cohort and the validation cohort. A few of the identified cytomegalovirus-associated TCR beta chains were confirmed in vitro to be specific for cytomegalovirus antigens.

Looking up the germline V gene yields CDR1 MDHEN and CDR2 SYDVKM. V is pruned by 6 bases and J by 9 bases, leaving 10 bases of the junction without a gene match. Reading from cysteine to phenylalanine, the CDR3 counts 15 amino acids. Only CDR3 DNA is held: 45 bases, read in frame from base 1. Comments on this clone: No cognate antigen has been identified for it. Base qualities are not provided; no much larger clone lies one nucleotide away.

The cohort was made up of approximately 670 healthy bone marrow donors. At the time of sampling, all cohort members were nominally healthy, though unrecorded immune exposures were likely present. The donor was CMV seropositive and was included in the group of 250 to 350 seropositive cohort members. Every donor gave a peripheral blood sample, and the peripheral blood mononuclear cells from that sample were used for TCR beta sequencing. Genomic DNA extraction from the blood cell samples was performed with the Qiagen DNeasy Blood Extraction Kit. Libraries were built with the immunoSEQ multiplex PCR assay. The multiplex PCR relied on a mix of 60 forward primers for TCR Vbeta segments and 13 reverse primers for TCR Jbeta segments. The CDR3 region of rearranged TCR beta genes was amplified from genomic DNA by a multiplex PCR assay. The Illumina HiSeq System was used to sequence the amplified TCR beta libraries as 87-base-pair reads. The authors' pipeline ran thus. A later analysis counted around 72 million unique TCR beta chains across the 666 repertoires, and some 11 million of these chains were shared by at least two donors. Raw reads were error-corrected and collapsed into unique sequences with a nearest-neighbor algorithm that merged closely related sequences to remove PCR and sequencing errors. To assign V, D and J gene segments, CDR3 sequences were aligned to IMGT reference sequences. For a sequence to be retained, at least a six-nucleotide match to both a V gene segment and a J gene segment was required. Rearrangements were called productive when the CDR3 lacked stop codons and stayed in frame with V and J; all others were non-productive. Following IMGT convention, CDR3 was defined as the stretch from the second conserved V-encoded cysteine up to the conserved J-encoded phenylalanine. The earlier analysis of about 500 of the donors excluded sequences that lacked an unambiguous match to a single V gene segment. An earlier analysis of a few hundred of the donors classified V segments as functional when productive rearrangements were above 56.7% and as segregating when the standard deviation between donors was above 5%. A statistical classification framework was developed to diagnose cytomegalovirus status using the catalog of TCR beta chain sequences. In a later analysis, TCR nucleotide sequences were compared against IMGT/GENE-DB human TR gene sequences so that V and J genes could be assigned. A later analysis assigned CDR3 sequences and most-parsimonious VDJ recombination scenarios with the TCRdist pipeline. In a later analysis, each TCR beta chain was defined by its CDR3 amino acid sequence together with its V-gene family, and reads lacking a unique V-gene family were excluded. As a way to deal with suspected cross-contamination and a sequencing artifact, a later analysis dropped 450 to 600 nucleotide sequences that were highly shared and had low generation probability. In a later analysis, a clonal expansion index was calculated for each public chain from normalized within-repertoire ranks of inferred template counts. A later analysis computed generation probabilities with a VDJ recombination model fitted to out-of-frame rearrangements, and checked the results against IGoR. In a later analysis, hypergeometric tests were used to score TCR-TCR, TCR-HLA and TCR-CMV co-occurrence, with a repertoire-size bias correction applied to TCR pairs. To estimate false discovery rates, a later analysis permuted the HLA or CMV assignments 20 times. In a later analysis, co-occurring TCRs were grouped using DBSCAN, and TCRdist sequence similarity was added for clustering within HLA-allele-positive subsets. Co-occurrence clustering excluded repertoires with fewer than 30,000 or more than 120,000 public chains, plus five with anomalous nucleotide sharing. Entries here come from immuneACCESS through TCRdb and include only in-frame sequences with V and J called. Some clones fail to appear in such tables; in the studies checked, an unresolved V gene covers under half of the shortfall, and the cause of the remainder is unknown. V and J calls and clone size are as listed in that table; D and trimming were resolved from the DNA. The sample contains under 90,000 clones, around two thirds of them found a single time. The ten most abundant clones make up roughly 10% of the sample.

The specimen sequenced was PBMCs. The chain was built from TRBV28 and TRBJ1-6, with 8 junctional bases fitting TRBD1. This TCR was recovered from a woman aged 50 to 65 in good health and CMV-seropositive. The sequence in DNA is TGTGCCAGCAGCGGACAGGGCCCACTTAGTTCACCCCTCCACTTT. Its coded protein is CASSGQGPLSSPLHF.